This entry describes one T cell receptor beta chain. Its antigen is currently unknown. Trimming took 5 bases from V and 7 from J, leaving 18 bases between them. From germline, CDR1 is SGHTA and CDR2 FQGNSA. The CDR3 sequence is 15 residues long. The sample is drawn from a study of cytomegalovirus exposure and HLA in healthy donors. Study-wide points: As was reported, the classifier diagnosed cytomegalovirus status with high specificity and sensitivity. For most TCR beta V segments, an earlier analysis put the productive rate at about 87% or about 30% of the time. Researchers reported in a later analysis that common viral pathogens appeared linked to several top clusters.

PCR involved 60 Vbeta and 13 Jbeta primers. Profiling relied on immunoSEQ multiplex PCR, and the TCRdb table lists in-frame clones only, not all of them. The table includes approximately 90,000 clones, 70% to 80% detected once. This TCR derives from a man aged 30 to 45 in good health and CMV-seronegative. The rearrangement uses TRBV7-2 and TRBJ2-4; TRBD2 is a possible D gene (5 bases). The sequencing input was PBMCs. CDR3 sequence reads: CASSKTDSGGNIQYF. CDR3 in DNA: TGTGCCAGCAGCAAAACGGACTCCGGTGGGAACATTCAGTACTTC.